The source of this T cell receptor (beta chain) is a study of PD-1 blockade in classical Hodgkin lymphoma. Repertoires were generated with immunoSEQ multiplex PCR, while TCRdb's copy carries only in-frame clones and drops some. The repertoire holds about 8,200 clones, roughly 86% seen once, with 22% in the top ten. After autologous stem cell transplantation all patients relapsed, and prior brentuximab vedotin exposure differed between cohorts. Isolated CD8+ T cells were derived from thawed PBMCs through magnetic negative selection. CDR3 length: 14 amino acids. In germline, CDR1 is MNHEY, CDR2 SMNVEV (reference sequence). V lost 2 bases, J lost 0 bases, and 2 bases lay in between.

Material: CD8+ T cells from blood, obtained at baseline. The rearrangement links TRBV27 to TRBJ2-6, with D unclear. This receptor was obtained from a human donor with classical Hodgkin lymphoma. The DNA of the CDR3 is TGTGCCAGCAGTTTAATCTCTGGGGCCAACGTCCTGACTTTC. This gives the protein CASSLISGANVLTF.